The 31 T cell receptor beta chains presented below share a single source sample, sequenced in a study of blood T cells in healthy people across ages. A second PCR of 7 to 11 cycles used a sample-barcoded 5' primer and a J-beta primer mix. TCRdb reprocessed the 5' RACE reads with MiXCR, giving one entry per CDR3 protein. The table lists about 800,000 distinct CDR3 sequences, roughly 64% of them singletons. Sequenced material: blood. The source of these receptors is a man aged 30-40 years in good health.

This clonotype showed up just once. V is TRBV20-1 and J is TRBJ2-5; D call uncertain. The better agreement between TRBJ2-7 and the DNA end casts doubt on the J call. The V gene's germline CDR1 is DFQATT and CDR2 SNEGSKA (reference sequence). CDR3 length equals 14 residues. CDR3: CSAPPPLGFYEQYF. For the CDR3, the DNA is TGCAGTGCTCCCCCCCCCTTGGGTTTCTACGAGCAGTACTTC.

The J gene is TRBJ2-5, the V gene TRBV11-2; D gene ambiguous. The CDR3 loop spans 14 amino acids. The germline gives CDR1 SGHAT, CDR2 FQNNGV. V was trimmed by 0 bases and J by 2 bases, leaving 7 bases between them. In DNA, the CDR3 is TGTGCCAGCAGCTTAGAACCCCTACAAGAGACCCAGTACTTC. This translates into CASSLEPLQETQYF.

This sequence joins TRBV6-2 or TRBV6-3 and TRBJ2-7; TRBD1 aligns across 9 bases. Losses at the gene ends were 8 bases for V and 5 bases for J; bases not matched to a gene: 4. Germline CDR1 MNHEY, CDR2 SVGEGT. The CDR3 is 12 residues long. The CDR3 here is CASSQGADEQYF. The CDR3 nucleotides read TGTGCCAGCTCACAGGGGGCCGACGAGCAGTACTTC.

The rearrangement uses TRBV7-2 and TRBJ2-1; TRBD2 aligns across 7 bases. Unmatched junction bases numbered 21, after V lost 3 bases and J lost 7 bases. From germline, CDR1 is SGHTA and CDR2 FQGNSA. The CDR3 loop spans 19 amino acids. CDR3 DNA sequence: TGTGCCAGCAGCTTCATAACAAAAAGCCTAGCGGCCGGTGGGAATGAGCAGTTCTTC. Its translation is CASSFITKSLAAGGNEQFF.

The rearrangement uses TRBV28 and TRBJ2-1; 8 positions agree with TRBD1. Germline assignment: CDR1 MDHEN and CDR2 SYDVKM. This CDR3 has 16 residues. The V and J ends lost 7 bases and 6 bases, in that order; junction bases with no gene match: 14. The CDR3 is CASNPYLGGTGNEQFF. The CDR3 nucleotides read TGTGCCAGCAACCCATACCTAGGCGGGACAGGCAATGAGCAGTTCTTC.

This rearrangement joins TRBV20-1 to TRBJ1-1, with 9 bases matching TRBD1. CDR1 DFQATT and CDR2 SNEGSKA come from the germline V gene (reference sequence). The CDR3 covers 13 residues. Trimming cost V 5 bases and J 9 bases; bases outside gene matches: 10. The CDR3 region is CSAEDRGAEKAFF. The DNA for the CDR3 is TGCAGTGCTGAGGACAGGGGCGCAGAAAAAGCTTTCTTT.

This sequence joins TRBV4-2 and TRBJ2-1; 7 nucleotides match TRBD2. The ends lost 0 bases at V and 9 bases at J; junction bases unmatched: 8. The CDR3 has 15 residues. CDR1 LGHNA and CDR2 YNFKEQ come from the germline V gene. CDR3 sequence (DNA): TGTGCCAGCAGCCAAGATTATGATAGCGGGTGTGAGCAGTTCTTC. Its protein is CASSQDYDSGCEQFF.

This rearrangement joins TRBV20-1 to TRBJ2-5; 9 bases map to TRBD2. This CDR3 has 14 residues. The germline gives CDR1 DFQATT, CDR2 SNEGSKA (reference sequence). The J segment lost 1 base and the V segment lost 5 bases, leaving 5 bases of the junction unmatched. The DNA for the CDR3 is TGCAGTGCTCGGAGCGGGGGGACCCAAGAGACCCAGTACTTC. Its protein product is CSARSGGTQETQYF.

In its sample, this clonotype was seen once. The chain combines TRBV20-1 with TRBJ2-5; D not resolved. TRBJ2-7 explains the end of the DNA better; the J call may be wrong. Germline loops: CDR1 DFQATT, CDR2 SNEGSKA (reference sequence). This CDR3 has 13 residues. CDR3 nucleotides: TGCAGTGCTTTAGGTGGGGATACGGACGAGCAGTACTTC. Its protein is CSALGGDTDEQYF.

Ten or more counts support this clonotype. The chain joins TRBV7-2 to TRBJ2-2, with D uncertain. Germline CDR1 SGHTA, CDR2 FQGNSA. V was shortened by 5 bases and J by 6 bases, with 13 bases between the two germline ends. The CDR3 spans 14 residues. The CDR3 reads CASSPSHISGELFF. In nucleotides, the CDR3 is TGTGCCAGCAGCCCCAGTCACATCTCCGGGGAGCTGTTTTTT.

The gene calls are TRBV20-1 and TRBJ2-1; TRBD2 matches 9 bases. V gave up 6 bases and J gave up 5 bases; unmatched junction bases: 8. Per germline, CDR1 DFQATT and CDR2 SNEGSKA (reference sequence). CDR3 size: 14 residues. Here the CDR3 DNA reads TGCAGTGCGGGGCCCCAGCGGGGGGACAATGAGCAGTTCTTC. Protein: CSAGPQRGDNEQFF.

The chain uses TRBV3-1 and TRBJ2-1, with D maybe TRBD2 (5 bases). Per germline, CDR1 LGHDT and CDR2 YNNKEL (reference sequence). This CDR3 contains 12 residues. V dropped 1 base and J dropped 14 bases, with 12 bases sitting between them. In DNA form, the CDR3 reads TGTGCCAGCAGCCAAGTACCGGGGTCGGAGTTCTTC. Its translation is CASSQVPGSEFF.

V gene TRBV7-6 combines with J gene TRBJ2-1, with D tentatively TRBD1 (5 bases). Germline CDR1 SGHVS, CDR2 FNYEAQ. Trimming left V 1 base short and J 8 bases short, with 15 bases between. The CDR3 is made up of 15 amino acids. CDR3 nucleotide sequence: TGTGCCAGCAGCTTAGAAGGTGGGGCCGGCGATGAGCAGTTCTTC. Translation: CASSLEGGAGDEQFF.

CDR3 DNA sequence: TGTGCCAGCAGTTACGGTAGGAGGGCTGGGCAGTTCTTC. It translates to CASSYGRRAGQFF. The chain recombines TRBV6-5 with TRBJ2-1, with a weak D call TRBD2 (6 bases). The CDR3 runs 13 residues. Trimming shortened V by 2 bases and J by 12 bases, and 14 bases separated the two germline ends. Germline-derived CDR1 and CDR2 are MNHEY and SVGAGI.

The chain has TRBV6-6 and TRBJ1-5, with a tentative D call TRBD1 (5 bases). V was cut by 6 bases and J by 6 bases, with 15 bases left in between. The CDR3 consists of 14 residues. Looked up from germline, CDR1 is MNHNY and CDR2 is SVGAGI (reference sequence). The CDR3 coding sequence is TGTGCCAGCAGGGGGCCGGTTGGGCTTCAGCCCCAGCATTTT. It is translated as CASRGPVGLQPQHF.

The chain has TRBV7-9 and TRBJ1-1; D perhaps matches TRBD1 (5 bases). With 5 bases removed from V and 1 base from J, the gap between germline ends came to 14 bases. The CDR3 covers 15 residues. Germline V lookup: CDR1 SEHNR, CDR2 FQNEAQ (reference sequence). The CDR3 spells CASSTDPQGNTEAFF. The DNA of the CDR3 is TGTGCCAGCAGCACCGACCCGCAGGGGAACACTGAAGCTTTCTTT.

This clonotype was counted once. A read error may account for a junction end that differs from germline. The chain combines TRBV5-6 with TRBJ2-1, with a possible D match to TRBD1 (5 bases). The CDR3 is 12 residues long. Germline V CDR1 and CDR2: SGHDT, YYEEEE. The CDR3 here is CVSSLQVNEQFF. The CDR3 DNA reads TGTGTCAGCAGCTTACAGGTGAATGAGCAGTTCTTC.

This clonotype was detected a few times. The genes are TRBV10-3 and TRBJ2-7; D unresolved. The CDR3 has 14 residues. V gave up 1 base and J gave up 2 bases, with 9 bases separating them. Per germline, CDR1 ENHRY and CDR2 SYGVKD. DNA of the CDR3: TGTGCCATCAGTGAGTACGACTCCGCCTACGAGCAGTACTTC. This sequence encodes CAISEYDSAYEQYF.

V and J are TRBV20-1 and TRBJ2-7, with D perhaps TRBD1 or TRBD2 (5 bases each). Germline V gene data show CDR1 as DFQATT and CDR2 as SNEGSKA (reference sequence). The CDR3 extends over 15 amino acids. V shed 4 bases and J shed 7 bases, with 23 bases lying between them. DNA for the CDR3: TGCAGTGCTAACCGGGACCCCGGACTGGACAATGAGCAGTACTTC. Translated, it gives CSANRDPGLDNEQYF.

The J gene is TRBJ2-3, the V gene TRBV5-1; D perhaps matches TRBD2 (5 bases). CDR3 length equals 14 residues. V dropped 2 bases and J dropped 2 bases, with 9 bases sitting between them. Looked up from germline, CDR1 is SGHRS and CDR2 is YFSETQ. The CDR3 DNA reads TGCGCCAGCAGCTTCGGAGGAGACACAGATACGCAGTATTTT. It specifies CASSFGGDTDTQYF.

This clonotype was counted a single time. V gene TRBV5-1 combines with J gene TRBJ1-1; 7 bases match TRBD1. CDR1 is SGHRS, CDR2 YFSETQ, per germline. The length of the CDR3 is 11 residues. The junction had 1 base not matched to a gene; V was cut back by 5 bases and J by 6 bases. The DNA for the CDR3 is TGCGCCAGCAGAACAGGGGCTGAAGCTTTCTTT. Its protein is CASRTGAEAFF.

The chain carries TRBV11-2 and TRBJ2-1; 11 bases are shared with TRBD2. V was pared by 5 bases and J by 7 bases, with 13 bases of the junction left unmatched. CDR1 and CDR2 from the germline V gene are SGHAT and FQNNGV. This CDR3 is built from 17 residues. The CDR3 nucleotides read TGTGCCAGCAGCCAGGGGCGGCTAGCGGGAGGACGGAATGAGCAGTTCTTC. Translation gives CASSQGRLAGGRNEQFF.

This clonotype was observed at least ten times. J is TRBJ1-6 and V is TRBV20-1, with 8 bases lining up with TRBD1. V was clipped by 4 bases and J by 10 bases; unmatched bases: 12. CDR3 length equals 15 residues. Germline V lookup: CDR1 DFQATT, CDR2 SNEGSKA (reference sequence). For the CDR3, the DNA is TGCAGTGCTATCAAACCCGACAGGGGAGGATCACCCCTCCACTTT. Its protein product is CSAIKPDRGGSPLHF.

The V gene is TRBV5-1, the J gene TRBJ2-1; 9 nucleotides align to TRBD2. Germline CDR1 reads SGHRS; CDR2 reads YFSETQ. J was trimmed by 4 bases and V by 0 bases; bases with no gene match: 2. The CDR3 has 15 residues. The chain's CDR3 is CASSLVRGGYNEQFF. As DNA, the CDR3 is TGCGCCAGCAGCTTGGTGCGGGGGGGGTACAATGAGCAGTTCTTC.

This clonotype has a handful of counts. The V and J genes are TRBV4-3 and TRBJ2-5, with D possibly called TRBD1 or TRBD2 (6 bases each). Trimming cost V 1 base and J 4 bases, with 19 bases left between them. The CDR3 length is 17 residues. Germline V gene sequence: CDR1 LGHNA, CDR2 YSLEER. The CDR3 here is CASSQGNREVWSETQYF. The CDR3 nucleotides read TGCGCCAGCAGCCAAGGAAACAGGGAGGTTTGGTCAGAGACCCAGTACTTC.

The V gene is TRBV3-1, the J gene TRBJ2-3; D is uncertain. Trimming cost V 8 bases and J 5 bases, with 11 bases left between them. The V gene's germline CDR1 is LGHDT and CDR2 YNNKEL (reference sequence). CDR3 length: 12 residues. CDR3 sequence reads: CASGVAVDTQYF. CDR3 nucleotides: TGTGCCAGCGGTGTGGCGGTAGATACGCAGTATTTT.

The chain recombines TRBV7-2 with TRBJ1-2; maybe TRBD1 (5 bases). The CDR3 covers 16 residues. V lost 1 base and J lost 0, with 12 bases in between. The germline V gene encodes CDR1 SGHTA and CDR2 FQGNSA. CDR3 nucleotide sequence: TGTGCCAGCAGCTTAGTCTCCGGGACGGCTAACTATGGCTACACCTTC. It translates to CASSLVSGTANYGYTF.

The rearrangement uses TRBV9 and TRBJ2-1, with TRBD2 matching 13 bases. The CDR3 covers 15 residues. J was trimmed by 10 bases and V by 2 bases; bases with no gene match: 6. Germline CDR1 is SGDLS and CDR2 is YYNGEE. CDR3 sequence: CASSVRTSGRGEQFF. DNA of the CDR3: TGTGCCAGCAGCGTCCGGACTAGCGGGAGAGGCGAGCAGTTCTTC.

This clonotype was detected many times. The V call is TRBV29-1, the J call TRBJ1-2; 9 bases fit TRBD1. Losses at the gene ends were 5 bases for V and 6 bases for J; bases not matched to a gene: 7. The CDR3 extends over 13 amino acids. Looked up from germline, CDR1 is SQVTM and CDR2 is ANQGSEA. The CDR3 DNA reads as TGCAGCGTTCTCCGGGACAGGGTTAATGGCTACACCTTC. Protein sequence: CSVLRDRVNGYTF.

The CDR3 bases are TGCAGTATCACTAGAACAGATACGCAGTATTTT. This encodes CSITRTDTQYF. The rearrangement joins TRBV20-1 to TRBJ2-3, with D perhaps TRBD2 (5 bases). The CDR3 runs 11 residues. With 8 bases removed from V and 3 bases from J, the gap between germline ends came to 9 bases. Germline loops: CDR1 DFQATT, CDR2 SNEGSKA (reference sequence).

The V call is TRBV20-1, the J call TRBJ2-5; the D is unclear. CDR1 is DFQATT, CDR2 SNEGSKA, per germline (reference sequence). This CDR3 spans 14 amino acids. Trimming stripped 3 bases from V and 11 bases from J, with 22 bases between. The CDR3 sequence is CSASTGSEYNEQYF. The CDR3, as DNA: TGCAGTGCTAGTACCGGGTCGGAGTACAATGAGCAGTACTTC.